This T cell receptor (beta chain) was identified in a study of metastatic and nonmetastatic thyroid tumors. Study-level background: Across blood and tumor or nodule tissue, repertoires from malignant and benign thyroid patients were compared with one another.

About this clone itself: Its antigen is unidentified.

Whole-study findings and limits: Within blood and tumor, benign nodules reportedly had significantly lower TCR beta diversity than malignant thyroid tumors did.

As originally analysed: Researchers built a distant-metastasis classifier for papillary thyroid cancer that drew on CDR3 differences across clinicopathological groups. MiXCR was used by TCRdb to re-call the PCR reads. The V and J calls and clone size come from TCRdb's table, not from the authors' own analysis. Among fewer than 5,000 clones listed, roughly 35% were seen once. Every patient underwent thyroid surgery untreated. The TCR comes from a male donor with papillary thyroid cancer or a benign thyroid nodule (not recorded which). Some clones in this sample may be carry-over from other donors' samples. The material sequenced was adjacent normal tissue.

DNA for the CDR3: TGCGCCAGCAGCTCGCAGGGAGGGACTGAAGCTTTCTTT. Protein: CASSSQGGTEAFF. The rearrangement links TRBV5-1 to TRBJ1-1; tentative D call: TRBD1 (5 bases). The CDR3 length is 13 residues. V gave up 3 bases and J gave up 5 bases, with 11 bases separating them. Germline V CDR1 and CDR2: SGHRS, YFSETQ.